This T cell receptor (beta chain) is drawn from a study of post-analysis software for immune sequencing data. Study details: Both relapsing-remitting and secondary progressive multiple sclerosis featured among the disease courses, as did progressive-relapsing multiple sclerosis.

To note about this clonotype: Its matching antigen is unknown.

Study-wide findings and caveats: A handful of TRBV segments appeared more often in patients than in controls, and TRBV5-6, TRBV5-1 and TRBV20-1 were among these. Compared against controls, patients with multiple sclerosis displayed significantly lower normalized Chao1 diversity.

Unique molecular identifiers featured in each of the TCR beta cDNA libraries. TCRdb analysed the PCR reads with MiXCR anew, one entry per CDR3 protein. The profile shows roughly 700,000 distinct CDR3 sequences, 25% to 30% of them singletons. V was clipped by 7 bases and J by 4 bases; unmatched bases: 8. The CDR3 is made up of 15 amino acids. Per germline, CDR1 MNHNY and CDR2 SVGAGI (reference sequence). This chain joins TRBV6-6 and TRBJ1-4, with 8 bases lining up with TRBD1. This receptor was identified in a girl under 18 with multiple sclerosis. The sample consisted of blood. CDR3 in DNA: TGTGCCAGCACCTCGCAGGGGGCTCTTAATGAAAAACTGTTTTTT. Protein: CASTSQGALNEKLFF.